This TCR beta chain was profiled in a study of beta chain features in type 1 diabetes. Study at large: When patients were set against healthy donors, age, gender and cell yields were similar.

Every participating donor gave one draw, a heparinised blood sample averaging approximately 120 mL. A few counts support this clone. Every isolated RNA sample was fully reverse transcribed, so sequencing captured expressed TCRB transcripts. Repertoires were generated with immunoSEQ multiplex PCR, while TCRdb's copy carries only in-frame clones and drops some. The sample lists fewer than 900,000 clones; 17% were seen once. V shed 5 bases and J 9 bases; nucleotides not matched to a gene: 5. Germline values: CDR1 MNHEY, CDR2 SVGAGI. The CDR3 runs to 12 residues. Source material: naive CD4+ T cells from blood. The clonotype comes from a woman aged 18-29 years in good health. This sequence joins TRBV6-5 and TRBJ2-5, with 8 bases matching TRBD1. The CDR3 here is CASSQDRVAQYF. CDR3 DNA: TGTGCCAGCAGTCAGGACAGGGTGGCCCAGTACTTC.